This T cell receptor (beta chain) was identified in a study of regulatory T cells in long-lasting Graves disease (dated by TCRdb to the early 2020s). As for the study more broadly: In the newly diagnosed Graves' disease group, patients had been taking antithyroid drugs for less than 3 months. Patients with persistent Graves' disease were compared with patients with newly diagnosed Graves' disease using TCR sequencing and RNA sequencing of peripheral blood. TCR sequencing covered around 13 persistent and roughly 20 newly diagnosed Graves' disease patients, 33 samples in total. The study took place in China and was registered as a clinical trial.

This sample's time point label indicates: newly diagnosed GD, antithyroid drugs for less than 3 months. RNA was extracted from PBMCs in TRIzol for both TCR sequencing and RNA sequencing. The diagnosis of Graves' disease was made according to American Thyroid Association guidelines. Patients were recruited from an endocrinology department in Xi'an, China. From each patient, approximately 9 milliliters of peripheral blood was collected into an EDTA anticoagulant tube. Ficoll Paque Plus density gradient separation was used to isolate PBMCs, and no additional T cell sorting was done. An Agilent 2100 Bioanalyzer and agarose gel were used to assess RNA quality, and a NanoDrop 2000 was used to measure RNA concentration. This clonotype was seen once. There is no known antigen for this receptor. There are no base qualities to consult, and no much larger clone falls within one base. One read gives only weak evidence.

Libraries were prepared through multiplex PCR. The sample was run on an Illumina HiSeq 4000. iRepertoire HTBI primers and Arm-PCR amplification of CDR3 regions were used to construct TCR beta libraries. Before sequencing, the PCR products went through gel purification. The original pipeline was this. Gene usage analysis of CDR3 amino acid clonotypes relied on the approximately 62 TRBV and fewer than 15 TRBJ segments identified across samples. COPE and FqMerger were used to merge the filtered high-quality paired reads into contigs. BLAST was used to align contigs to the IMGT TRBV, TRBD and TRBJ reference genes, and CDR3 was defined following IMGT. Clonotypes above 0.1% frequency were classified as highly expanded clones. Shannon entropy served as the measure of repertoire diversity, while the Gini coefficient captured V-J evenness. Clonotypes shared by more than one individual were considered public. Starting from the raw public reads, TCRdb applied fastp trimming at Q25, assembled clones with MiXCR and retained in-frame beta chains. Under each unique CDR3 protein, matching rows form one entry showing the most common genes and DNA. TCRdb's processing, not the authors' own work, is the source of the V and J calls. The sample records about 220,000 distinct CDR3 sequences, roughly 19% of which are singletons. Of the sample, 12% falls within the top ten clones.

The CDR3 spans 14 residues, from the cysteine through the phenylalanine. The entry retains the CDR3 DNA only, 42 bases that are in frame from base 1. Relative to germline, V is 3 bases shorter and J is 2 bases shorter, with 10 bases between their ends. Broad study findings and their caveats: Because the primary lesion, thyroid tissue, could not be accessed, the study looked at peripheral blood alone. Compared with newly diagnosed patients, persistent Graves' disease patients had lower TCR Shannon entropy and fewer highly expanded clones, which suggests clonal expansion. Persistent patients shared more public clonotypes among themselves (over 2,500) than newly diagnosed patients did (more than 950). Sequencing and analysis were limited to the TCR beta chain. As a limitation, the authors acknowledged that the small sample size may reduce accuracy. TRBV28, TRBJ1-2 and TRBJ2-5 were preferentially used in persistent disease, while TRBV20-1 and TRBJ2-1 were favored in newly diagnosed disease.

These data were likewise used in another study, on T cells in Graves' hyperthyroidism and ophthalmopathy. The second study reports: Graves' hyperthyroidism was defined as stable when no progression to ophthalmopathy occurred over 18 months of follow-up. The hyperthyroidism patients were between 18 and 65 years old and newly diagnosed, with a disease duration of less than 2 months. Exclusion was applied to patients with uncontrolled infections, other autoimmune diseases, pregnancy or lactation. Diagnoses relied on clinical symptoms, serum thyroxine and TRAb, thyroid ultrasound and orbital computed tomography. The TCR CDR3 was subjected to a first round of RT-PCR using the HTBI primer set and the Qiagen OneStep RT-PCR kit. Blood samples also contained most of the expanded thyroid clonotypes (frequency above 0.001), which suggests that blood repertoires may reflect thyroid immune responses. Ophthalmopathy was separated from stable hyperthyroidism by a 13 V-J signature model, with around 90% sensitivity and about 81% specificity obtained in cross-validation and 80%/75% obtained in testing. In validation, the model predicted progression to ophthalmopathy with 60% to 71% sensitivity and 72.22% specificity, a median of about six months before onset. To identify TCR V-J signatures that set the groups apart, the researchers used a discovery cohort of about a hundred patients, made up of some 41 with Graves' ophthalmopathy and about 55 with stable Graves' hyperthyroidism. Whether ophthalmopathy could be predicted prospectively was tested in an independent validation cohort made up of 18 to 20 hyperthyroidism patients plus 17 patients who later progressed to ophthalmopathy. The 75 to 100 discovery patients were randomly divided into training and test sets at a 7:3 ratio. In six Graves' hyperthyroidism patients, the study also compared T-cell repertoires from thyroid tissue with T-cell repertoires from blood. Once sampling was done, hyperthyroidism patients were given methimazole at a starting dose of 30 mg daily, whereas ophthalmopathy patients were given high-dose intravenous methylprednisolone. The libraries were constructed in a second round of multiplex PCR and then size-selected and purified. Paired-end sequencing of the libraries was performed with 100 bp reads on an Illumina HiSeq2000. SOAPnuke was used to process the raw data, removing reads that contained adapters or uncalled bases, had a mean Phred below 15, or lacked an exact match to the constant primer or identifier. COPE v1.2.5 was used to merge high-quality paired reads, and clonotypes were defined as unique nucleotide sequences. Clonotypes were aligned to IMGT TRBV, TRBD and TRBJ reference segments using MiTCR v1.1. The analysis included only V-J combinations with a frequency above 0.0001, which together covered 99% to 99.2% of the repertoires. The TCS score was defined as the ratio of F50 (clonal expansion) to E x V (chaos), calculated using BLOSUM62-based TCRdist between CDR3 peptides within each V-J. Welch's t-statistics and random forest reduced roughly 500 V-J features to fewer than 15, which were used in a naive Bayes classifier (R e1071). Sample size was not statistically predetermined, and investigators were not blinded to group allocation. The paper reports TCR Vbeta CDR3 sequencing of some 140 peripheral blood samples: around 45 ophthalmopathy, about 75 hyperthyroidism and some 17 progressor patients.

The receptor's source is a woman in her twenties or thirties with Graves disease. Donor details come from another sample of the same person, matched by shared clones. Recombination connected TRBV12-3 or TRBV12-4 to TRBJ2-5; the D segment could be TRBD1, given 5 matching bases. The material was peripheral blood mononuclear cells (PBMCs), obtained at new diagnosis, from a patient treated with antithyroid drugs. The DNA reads TGTGCCAGCAGTTTTGGGGCAGTGCAAGAGACCCAGTACTTC. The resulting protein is CASSFGAVQETQYF.